This T cell receptor beta chain was documented in a study of blood T cell repertoires in COVID-19. Study in general: T cells, B-cell-depleted T cells, or PBMCs supplied cDNA or gDNA.

About this clone: The sample has other DNA sequences that encode this CDR3 too.

Individuals aged about 18 to 100 years were recruited from roughly 22 US areas. The CDR3 spans 12 residues. Germline assignment: CDR1 MDHEN and CDR2 SYDVKM. V lost 8 bases to trimming and J lost 4 bases, with 11 bases between them. The table came from immunoSEQ multiplex PCR; TCRdb's copy has only in-frame clones and leaves some out. The table shows under 350,000 clones, with approximately 84% occurring only once. The source material was PBMCs or T cells enriched from blood (not recorded which). This receptor was identified in a man aged 30 to 45 who had recovered from COVID-19. This chain links TRBV28 with TRBJ1-2, with D possibly matching TRBD1 (5 bases). CDR3 DNA: TGTGCCAGCTCGTCGGGGGGCTATGGCTACACCTTC. Translation gives CASSSGGYGYTF.